What follows describes a single TCR beta chain. This table comes from immunoSEQ multiplex PCR, and its TCRdb copy is limited to in-frame clones, with some not included. This table has tens of thousands of clones, approximately 91% appearing once. The data originate from a study of blood T cell repertoires in COVID-19. At the level of the study: Some COVID-19 samples were acute and others convalescent; all came from the United States, Italy and Spain. T cells, B-cell-depleted T cells, or PBMCs supplied cDNA or gDNA.

The germline gives CDR1 MNHEY, CDR2 SMNVEV (reference sequence). The CDR3 consists of 14 residues. The V end was cut by 6 bases, the J end by 0 bases, with 12 bases between. This chain connects TRBV27 to TRBJ2-7; D might be TRBD1 (6 bases). The sequence derives from a human donor in a cohort sampled during active COVID-19. Input material: peripheral blood. CDR3 coding DNA: TGTGCCAGCAGACCCCGGACAGACTCCTACGAGCAGTACTTC. Translation: CASRPRTDSYEQYF.